This TCR beta chain was observed in a study of cytomegalovirus exposure and HLA in healthy donors. Study-level information: The 130 or so validation repertoires, a later analysis reported, used the same platform as the 666 first-cohort repertoires.

This CDR3 has 15 amino acids. Germline values: CDR1 SGHNT, CDR2 YYREEE (reference sequence). The germline V and J ends were trimmed by 0 bases and 2 bases, with 12 bases remaining between them. General observations from the study: 150 to 200 TCR beta chains were listed as cytomegalovirus-associated. Among the CMV-associated chains, a few were confirmed in vitro as specific for CMV antigens.

The repertoire was sequenced with immunoSEQ multiplex PCR; TCRdb's copy has only in-frame clones and lacks some. The repertoire includes roughly 100,000 clones, 85% to 90% of them detected once, and under 4.5% sits in the top ten. On this clone: Its antigen is unknown.

The donors formed part of the approximately 130-subject validation cohort, distinct from the approximately 640-subject first cohort. The receptor was derived from a young woman in good health and CMV-seropositive. The material sequenced was PBMCs. The V gene is TRBV5-4, the J gene TRBJ2-7; the D gene is possibly TRBD1 (6 bases). CDR3 loop: CASSLGLGTTYEQYF. The CDR3 DNA follows: TGTGCCAGCAGCTTGGGGTTAGGGACAACCTACGAGCAGTACTTC.